What follows are 15 T cell receptor beta chains derived from one specimen sequenced in a study of T-cell reconstitution after alpha-beta-depleted transplantation in children. Preparation of the TCRbeta library was carried out with unique molecular identifiers. TCRdb itself ran the PCR reads through MiXCR, one entry per CDR3 protein. The sample contains about 980,000 distinct CDR3 sequences, under 30% of which appear only once. The sequences come from PBMCs, mostly from graft donor cells, collected 360 days after TCRalphabeta/CD19-depleted stem cell transplant. Source of these receptors: a boy younger than two who had a stem cell transplant for SCID, so the T cells may come from the graft donor.

This clonotype showed up just a few times. The V and J genes are TRBV5-1 and TRBJ2-2; D is possibly TRBD1 (6 bases). The germline V and J ends were trimmed by 1 base and 4 bases, with 11 bases remaining between them. Germline V lookup: CDR1 SGHRS, CDR2 YFSETQ. This CDR3 contains 15 residues. In DNA form, the CDR3 reads TGCGCCAGCAGCTTGTCCGGGACACTCACCGGGGAGCTGTTTTTT. This gives the protein CASSLSGTLTGELFF.

The chain joins TRBV7-9 to TRBJ1-5; TRBD1 aligns across 7 bases. The length of the CDR3 is 15 residues. Unmatched junction bases numbered 6, after V lost 5 bases and J lost 2 bases. CDR1 is SEHNR, CDR2 FQNEAQ, per germline (reference sequence). The CDR3 DNA reads TGTGCCAGCAGCGCGGACAGGCGTGGCAATCAGCCCCAGCATTTT. It specifies CASSADRRGNQPQHF.

This clonotype showed up just a few times. The chain has TRBV4-1 and TRBJ2-1; no definite D call. The CDR3 has 12 residues. The germline V gene encodes CDR1 MGHRA and CDR2 YSYEKL. Between the trimmed V and J ends, which lost 2 bases and 5 bases, there was a span of 4 bases. CDR3 amino acids: CASSQTNNEQFF. As DNA, the CDR3 is TGCGCCAGCAGCCAAACGAACAATGAGCAGTTCTTC.

Only a few counts were recorded for this clonotype. The chain carries TRBV10-3 and TRBJ2-3, with TRBD2 matching 8 bases. Germline V gene lookup returns CDR1 ENHRY and CDR2 SYGVKD. The CDR3 is 15 residues long. The V and J ends lost 10 bases and 1 base, in that order; junction bases with no gene match: 10. CDR3 amino acids: CATREDGGGTDTQYF. Here the CDR3 DNA reads TGTGCCACCCGAGAGGACGGGGGGGGCACAGATACGCAGTATTTT.

V and J are TRBV9 and TRBJ2-1; TRBD2 agrees at 7 bases. CDR3 size: 17 residues. From germline, CDR1 is SGDLS and CDR2 YYNGEE. V shed 3 bases and J 0 bases; nucleotides not matched to a gene: 9. CDR3 sequence: CASSGSGAVSSYNEQFF. CDR3 DNA sequence: TGTGCCAGCAGCGGCAGCGGGGCCGTCTCCTCCTACAATGAGCAGTTCTTC.

This clonotype occurred once. J is TRBJ2-1 and V is TRBV12-5, with D perhaps TRBD2 (6 bases). Per germline, CDR1 LGHNT and CDR2 FRNRAP. The CDR3 is 16 amino acids. The germline V and J ends were trimmed by 7 bases and 5 bases, with 21 bases remaining between them. The CDR3 protein is CASARPRTGVHNEQFF. DNA of the CDR3: TGTGCTAGTGCCCGGCCCCGGACGGGAGTCCACAATGAGCAGTTCTTC.

The chain is built from TRBV2 and TRBJ2-5; TRBD2 aligns across 9 bases. V shed 6 bases, J shed 4 bases, and the junction held 6 bases outside the gene matches. This CDR3 has 14 amino acids. Per the germline V gene, CDR1 is SNHLY and CDR2 is FYNNEI. CDR3 in amino acids: CASRPGLALETQYF. CDR3 in DNA: TGTGCCAGCAGGCCGGGACTAGCACTAGAGACCCAGTACTTC.

The chain uses TRBV20-1 and TRBJ1-1; the D gene is possibly TRBD1 (5 bases). The CDR3 has 14 residues. The V end lost 0 bases, the J end lost 4 bases, and 12 bases lay between the germline ends. Germline CDR1 and CDR2: DFQATT and SNEGSKA (reference sequence). CDR3 DNA: TGCAGTGCTAGAGATGAATGGGGCAGCACTGAAGCTTTCTTT. It codes for CSARDEWGSTEAFF.

About this clonotype itself: Relative to the germline gene, one junction end is altered; a read error may explain this. The chain links TRBV3-1 to TRBJ2-5; 10 bases line up with TRBD2. This CDR3 is built from 14 residues. Germline CDR1 LGHDT, CDR2 YNNKEL (reference sequence). The CDR3 coding sequence is TGTGCCAGCAGCCCGGGACTAGCGCGTCTAATGGGGAACTTC. It codes for CASSPGLARLMGNF.

This chain joins TRBV7-2 and TRBJ2-1, with D possibly matching TRBD2 (7 bases). The ends were cut back, 10 bases at V and 1 base at J, with 17 bases in the middle. CDR3 length equals 15 residues. The germline V gene has CDR1 SGHTA and CDR2 FQGNSA. CDR3 DNA sequence: TGTGCCATACAGGGAGGGGAAGGGTCCTACAATGAGCAGTTCTTC. Residues: CAIQGGEGSYNEQFF.

The rearrangement uses TRBV3-1 and TRBJ2-5, with 15 bases matching TRBD2. V gave up 4 bases and J gave up 5 bases; unmatched junction bases: 17. The CDR3 extends over 20 amino acids. Germline lookup yields CDR1 LGHDT and CDR2 YNNKEL (reference sequence). This chain's CDR3 is CASSRRQHRGLAGGPETQYF. The CDR3 DNA is TGTGCCAGCAGCCGAAGGCAGCACAGGGGACTAGCGGGGGGACCCGAGACCCAGTACTTC.

This clonotype appeared a few times. V is TRBV24-1 and J is TRBJ2-2; tentative D call: TRBD1 (6 bases). The length of the CDR3 is 16 residues. Trimming shortened V by 1 base and J by 0 bases, and 8 bases separated the two germline ends. Looked up from germline, CDR1 is KGHDR and CDR2 is SFDVKD. CDR3 loop: CATSDFKGANTGELFF. The CDR3 DNA reads TGTGCCACCAGTGATTTCAAGGGGGCGAACACCGGGGAGCTGTTTTTT.

This clonotype was picked up many times. The chain joins TRBV10-3 to TRBJ1-3, with D unresolved. Between the trimmed V and J ends, which lost 2 bases and 4 bases, there was a span of 3 bases. The CDR3 length is 12 residues. In germline, CDR1 is ENHRY, CDR2 SYGVKD. The chain's CDR3 is CAISEGGNTIYF. The CDR3 DNA is TGTGCCATCAGTGAGGGAGGAAACACCATATATTTT.

This clonotype was picked up a small number of times. The chain has TRBV24-1 and TRBJ2-1; the match to TRBD2 covers 8 bases. This CDR3 spans 15 amino acids. After removal of 3 bases from V and 0 bases from J, the junction contained 0 bases not matched to a gene. Germline CDR1 reads KGHDR; CDR2 reads SFDVKD. CDR3: CATSDGTSSYNEQFF. The CDR3 DNA reads as TGTGCCACCAGTGATGGGACTAGCTCCTACAATGAGCAGTTCTTC.

This clonotype was counted between two and nine times. The CDR3 nucleotides are TGTGCCAGCATATACAGGGGGCGTACCGGGGAGCTGTTTTTT. This sequence encodes CASIYRGRTGELFF. J is TRBJ2-2 and V is TRBV12-3 or TRBV12-4; TRBD1 agrees at 9 bases. V lost 7 bases to trimming and J lost 5 bases; unmatched junction nucleotides: 5. This CDR3 contains 14 residues.